This is a list of T cell receptor beta chains from one sample in a study of blood T cell repertoires in COVID-19. Here immunoSEQ multiplex PCR was the method, and the copy in TCRdb shows in-frame clones only, minus some. The sample gives roughly 10,000 clones, roughly nine tenths of which show up once; 5% to 6% is in the top ten. The specimen sequenced was peripheral blood. Receptors were obtained from a human donor in a cohort sampled during active COVID-19. Each CDR3 is given with its conserved first and last residue. The D gene is left open where the match is weak. Clone size is given for some rows only: seen once, a few or many times, or a class if the clone is expanded.

v_call: TRBV19
j_call: TRBJ1-6
clone_size: -
d_call: -
cdr3_nt: TGTGCCAGTAGTGGACAGAATTCACCCCTCCACTTT
cdr3_aa: CASSGQNSPLHF

v_call: TRBV6-5
j_call: TRBJ1-2
clone_size: once
d_call: -
cdr3_nt: TGTGCCAGCAGTTACGGTAAGGGGATCCCTAACTATGGCTACACCTTC
cdr3_aa: CASSYGKGIPNYGYTF

v_call: TRBV24-1
j_call: TRBJ1-3
clone_size: -
d_call: TRBD1
cdr3_nt: TGTGCCACCAGTGGGGGACAGGGGGAGGGAGGAAACACCATATATTTT
cdr3_aa: CATSGGQGEGGNTIYF

v_call: TRBV4-1
j_call: TRBJ2-7
clone_size: -
d_call: -
cdr3_nt: TGCGCCAGCAGCCAAGAGGTGACAGACTCCTACGAGCAGTACTTC
cdr3_aa: CASSQEVTDSYEQYF

v_call: TRBV21-1
j_call: TRBJ1-1
clone_size: -
d_call: -
cdr3_nt: TGTGCCAGCAGCACCCGAAAGGGACAGGGTAATCGCACTGAAGCTTTCTTT
cdr3_aa: CASSTRKGQGNRTEAFF

v_call: TRBV5-1
j_call: TRBJ1-5
clone_size: -
d_call: TRBD1
cdr3_nt: TGCGCCAGCAGCACCGGACAGGGGAAACAGCCCCAGCATTTT
cdr3_aa: CASSTGQGKQPQHF

v_call: TRBV28
j_call: TRBJ1-3
clone_size: -
d_call: TRBD1
cdr3_nt: TGTGCCAGCAGCCCCCACGGGACAGGGGCTGGAAACACCATATATTTT
cdr3_aa: CASSPHGTGAGNTIYF

v_call: TRBV7-6
j_call: TRBJ2-1
clone_size: -
d_call: TRBD1
cdr3_nt: TGTGCCAGCTCAGGCTGGGGACAGGGGGCCTACAATGAGCAGTTCTTC
cdr3_aa: CASSGWGQGAYNEQFF

v_call: TRBV15
j_call: TRBJ1-3
clone_size: -
d_call: -
cdr3_nt: TGTGCCACCAGCAGAGATATTACTGGAAACACCATATATTTT
cdr3_aa: CATSRDITGNTIYF

v_call: TRBV5-6
j_call: TRBJ2-6
clone_size: -
d_call: TRBD1
cdr3_nt: TGTGCCAGCAGTCTACTTGCCGGGACAGGGTTGCCTGGGGCCAACGTCCTGACTTTC
cdr3_aa: CASSLLAGTGLPGANVLTF

v_call: TRBV10-2
j_call: TRBJ2-1
clone_size: -
d_call: TRBD2
cdr3_nt: TGCGCCAGCAGTGAATGGGCGGGGGGGCAAAAGAATGAGCAGTTCTTC
cdr3_aa: CASSEWAGGQKNEQFF

v_call: TRBV9
j_call: TRBJ1-6
clone_size: -
d_call: -
cdr3_nt: TGTGCCAGCAGCCCCCAGGGGAGCTCCTATAATTCACCCCTCCACTTT
cdr3_aa: CASSPQGSSYNSPLHF

v_call: TRBV19
j_call: TRBJ1-1
clone_size: -
d_call: TRBD1
cdr3_nt: TGTGCCAGCGGACAGGGGGCCCGGACTGAAGCTTTCTTT
cdr3_aa: CASGQGARTEAFF

v_call: TRBV18
j_call: TRBJ2-7
clone_size: -
d_call: TRBD2
cdr3_nt: TGTGCCAGCTCCCTCCGCGGGGGGGAATACGAGCAGTACTTC
cdr3_aa: CASSLRGGEYEQYF

v_call: TRBV11-2
j_call: TRBJ1-2
clone_size: -
d_call: TRBD1
cdr3_nt: TGTGCCAGCAGCTCCCGACAGGGATGGCTCTATGGCTACACCTTC
cdr3_aa: CASSSRQGWLYGYTF

v_call: TRBV19
j_call: TRBJ1-2
clone_size: -
d_call: TRBD1
cdr3_nt: TGTGCCAGTAGGGCCCGGGACAGGCCCCCCTATGGCTACACCTTC
cdr3_aa: CASRARDRPPYGYTF

v_call: TRBV19
j_call: TRBJ1-3
clone_size: -
d_call: TRBD1
cdr3_nt: TGTGCCAGTAGGAGGGACAGCTTCTCTGGAAACACCATATATTTT
cdr3_aa: CASRRDSFSGNTIYF

v_call: TRBV6-6
j_call: TRBJ1-4
clone_size: -
d_call: -
cdr3_nt: TGTGCCAGCAGTTACGGCGGGGGGGCAGATGGTGAAAAACTGTTTTTT
cdr3_aa: CASSYGGGADGEKLFF

v_call: TRBV19
j_call: TRBJ2-2
clone_size: -
d_call: -
cdr3_nt: TGTGCCAGTAGTCGGGGGGCACTGAACACCGGGGAGCTGTTTTTT
cdr3_aa: CASSRGALNTGELFF

v_call: TRBV6-6
j_call: TRBJ2-7
clone_size: -
d_call: -
cdr3_nt: TGTGCCACCTGCCCCCGTCAGACGGGAGAGCAGTACTTC
cdr3_aa: CATCPRQTGEQYF

v_call: TRBV5-8
j_call: TRBJ1-2
clone_size: -
d_call: -
cdr3_nt: TGTGCCAGCAGCCTGCTCAGCTATGGCTACACCTTC
cdr3_aa: CASSLLSYGYTF

v_call: TRBV11-2
j_call: TRBJ2-2
clone_size: -
d_call: -
cdr3_nt: TGTGCCAGCACCCCCGGGACTTCCTTTCCCGGGGAGCTGTTTTTT
cdr3_aa: CASTPGTSFPGELFF

v_call: TRBV5-5
j_call: TRBJ1-3
clone_size: -
d_call: -
cdr3_nt: TGTGCCAGCAGCTTGGTGGTGTATGGCAGGGTCTGGGCAAACACCATATATTTT
cdr3_aa: CASSLVVYGRVWANTIYF

v_call: TRBV7-2
j_call: TRBJ1-2
clone_size: -
d_call: TRBD1
cdr3_nt: TGTGCCAGCAGCTTAGCGTTTAGGACAGGGGAGGCTGGCTACACCTTC
cdr3_aa: CASSLAFRTGEAGYTF

v_call: TRBV7-9
j_call: TRBJ1-2
clone_size: once
d_call: TRBD1
cdr3_nt: TGTGCCAGCGCCAAACTCCGGGACAGGGAATTAAATGGCTACACCTTC
cdr3_aa: CASAKLRDRELNGYTF

v_call: TRBV27
j_call: TRBJ1-2
clone_size: -
d_call: TRBD1
cdr3_nt: TGTGCCAGCAGTCCGACAGGGAACTATGGCTACACCTTC
cdr3_aa: CASSPTGNYGYTF

v_call: TRBV6-5
j_call: TRBJ1-1
clone_size: -
d_call: -
cdr3_nt: TGTGCCAGCAGTTCGGGGAAGAACACTGAAGCTTTCTTT
cdr3_aa: CASSSGKNTEAFF

v_call: TRBV27
j_call: TRBJ2-5
clone_size: -
d_call: TRBD2
cdr3_nt: TGTGCCAGCAGACCGCTAGCGGGGGCGGAGACCCAGTACTTC
cdr3_aa: CASRPLAGAETQYF

v_call: TRBV18
j_call: TRBJ1-2
clone_size: -
d_call: TRBD1
cdr3_nt: TGTGCCAGCTCAGCGACAGGGTTTAACTATGGCTACACCTTC
cdr3_aa: CASSATGFNYGYTF

v_call: TRBV28
j_call: TRBJ2-7
clone_size: -
d_call: -
cdr3_nt: TGTGCCAGCAGTTTTGAAATCACAGGAGCCTACGAGCAGTACTTC
cdr3_aa: CASSFEITGAYEQYF

v_call: TRBV6-2/TRBV6-3
j_call: TRBJ2-1
clone_size: -
d_call: TRBD2
cdr3_nt: TGTGCCAGCAGTACGACTAGCGAATACAATGAGCAGTTCTTC
cdr3_aa: CASSTTSEYNEQFF

v_call: TRBV13
j_call: TRBJ1-1
clone_size: -
d_call: -
cdr3_nt: TGTGCCAGCAGCTTAAGAAGAACACTGAACACTGAAGCTTTCTTT
cdr3_aa: CASSLRRTLNTEAFF

v_call: TRBV19
j_call: TRBJ2-1
clone_size: -
d_call: TRBD2
cdr3_nt: TGTGCCAGTAGTGGTAGCGGGGCCACCTCCTACAATGAGCAGTTCTTC
cdr3_aa: CASSGSGATSYNEQFF

v_call: TRBV7-3
j_call: TRBJ1-6
clone_size: -
d_call: TRBD1
cdr3_nt: TGTGCCAGCAGTCCAGGGGGTGGGAATTCACCCCTCCACTTT
cdr3_aa: CASSPGGGNSPLHF

v_call: TRBV7-2
j_call: TRBJ2-3
clone_size: -
d_call: -
cdr3_nt: TGTGCCAGCAGCTTCTATACTTCAGATACGCAGTATTTT
cdr3_aa: CASSFYTSDTQYF